The rows below give T cell receptor beta chains drawn from one sample of a study of blood T cell repertoires in COVID-19. Measured with immunoSEQ multiplex PCR; TCRdb has only the in-frame clones, and not every one. The table shows roughly 340,000 clones, with about 89% occurring only once. The sample taken for sequencing was PBMCs or T cells enriched from blood (not recorded which). The receptors stem from a man aged 35 to 55 in a cohort exposed to, infected with or recovered from COVID-19 (not recorded which). CDR3s include the opening cysteine and the closing phenylalanine or tryptophan. The D gene is left open where the match is weak. Size values are once, few and many counts, or a class for expanded clones, and some rows have none.

D	V	size	J	length	DNA	CDR3
-	TRBV2	once	TRBJ1-2	12	TGTGCCAGCAGTGTGGCGGCTTATGGCTACACCTTC	CASSVAAYGYTF
TRBD2	TRBV6-5	once	TRBJ2-5	14	TGTGCCAGCACTTCGCCGGGACCGGGAGGGACCCAGTACTTC	CASTSPGPGGTQYF
-	TRBV4-2	-	TRBJ2-1	18	TGTGCCAGCAGCCAAGACCCCATAGGTGGGAGCCCCTACAATGAGCAGTTCTTC	CASSQDPIGGSPYNEQFF
-	TRBV6-1	-	TRBJ2-7	16	TGTGCCAGCAGTGAAGTGTTGGGCGGAGGCTCCTACGAGCAGTACTTC	CASSEVLGGGSYEQYF
TRBD1	TRBV9	-	TRBJ1-3	14	TGTGCCAGCGGGGGACAGTATTCTGGAAACACCATATATTTT	CASGGQYSGNTIYF
-	TRBV7-9	once	TRBJ1-1	19	TGTGCCAGCAGCTTAGTCCAAGGGACAACATCGAGTAACGGCACTGAAGCTTTCTTT	CASSLVQGTTSSNGTEAFF
-	TRBV6-5	few	TRBJ1-5	13	TGTGCCAGCAGTTACAGCGACAATCAGCCCCAGCATTTT	CASSYSDNQPQHF
TRBD1	TRBV19	few	TRBJ1-1	13	TGTGCCAGTAAGGGACAGATGAACACTGAAGCTTTCTTT	CASKGQMNTEAFF
-	TRBV7-8	-	TRBJ1-3	16	TGTGCCAGCAGCTTAGTTCACGGGAGCTCTGGAAACACCATATATTTT	CASSLVHGSSGNTIYF
TRBD1	TRBV4-2	-	TRBJ1-2	14	TGTGCCAGCAGCCCTTGGACAGGGGGCTATGGCTACACCTTC	CASSPWTGGYGYTF
TRBD1	TRBV6-9	few	TRBJ1-5	15	TGTGCCAGCAGTTATGCAGGGGGCGGCGGTCAGCCCCAGCATTTT	CASSYAGGGGQPQHF
-	TRBV2	-	TRBJ1-4	14	TGTGCCAGCAGTGACGGGAGGCACAATGAAAAACTGTTTTTT	CASSDGRHNEKLFF
TRBD1	TRBV3-1/TRBV3-2	-	TRBJ1-2	15	TGTGCCAGCAGCTTGGTGTCGGGACAGGGGGCCGGCTACACCTTC	CASSLVSGQGAGYTF
-	TRBV27	few	TRBJ1-2	17	TGTGCCAGCAGTCCCCTCCTGGGGGGGCTGGGTTACTATGGCTACACCTTC	CASSPLLGGLGYYGYTF
TRBD1	TRBV5-1	-	TRBJ2-1	18	TGCGCCAGCAGCCCCAGACCGCCGGGACAGGGGGCTCGGGGTGAGCAGTTCTTC	CASSPRPPGQGARGEQFF
TRBD1	TRBV6-5	once	TRBJ1-5	13	TGTGCCAGCAGGCCAGACAGGGGTCAGCCCCAGCATTTT	CASRPDRGQPQHF
-	TRBV27	-	TRBJ2-3	15	TGTGCCAGCAGTTTAAGAGCGTCTAGCACAGATACGCAGTATTTT	CASSLRASSTDTQYF
-	TRBV28	-	TRBJ1-6	15	TGTGCCAGCAGACCCGGGATGTTCTATAATTCACCCCTCCACTTT	CASRPGMFYNSPLHF
-	TRBV19	-	TRBJ1-1	13	TGTGCCAGTAGATCTCAGGGGAACACTGAAGCTTTCTTT	CASRSQGNTEAFF
-	TRBV7-2	once	TRBJ1-2	15	TGTGCCAGCAGCTTAAACGGGGGAGGGAACTATGGCTACACCTTC	CASSLNGGGNYGYTF
TRBD2	TRBV11-2	-	TRBJ2-7	15	TGTGCCAGCAGCCATTCGCGGGGGACTTCCTACGAGCAGTACTTC	CASSHSRGTSYEQYF
-	TRBV7-6	-	TRBJ2-1	16	TGTGCCAGCATAAGGACACTGAATCGATCGCGAAATGAGCAGTTCTTC	CASIRTLNRSRNEQFF
-	TRBV19	-	TRBJ1-4	14	TGTGCCAGTGCGACAGGTTCAACTAATGAAAAACTGTTTTTT	CASATGSTNEKLFF
TRBD1	TRBV30	-	TRBJ2-1	13	TGTGCCTGGTGGACAGGAGAGTACAATGAGCAGTTCTTC	CAWWTGEYNEQFF
-	TRBV28	-	TRBJ2-4	19	TGTGCCAGCAGTACGGTTCAGGGGCCCCGATCAATAGCCAAAAACATTCAGTACTTC	CASSTVQGPRSIAKNIQYF
-	TRBV5-6	-	TRBJ1-5	16	TGTGCCAGCAGCTTGGCGACAGATTATAGCAATCAGCCCCAGCATTTT	CASSLATDYSNQPQHF
TRBD2	TRBV24-1	-	TRBJ2-3	17	TGTGCCACCAGTTTGGGGCGACTAGCGGGAGGGCCAGATACGCAGTATTTT	CATSLGRLAGGPDTQYF
-	TRBV11-2	-	TRBJ2-2	15	TGTGCCAGCAGCTTAGGCTTAGCGAACACCGGGGAGCTGTTTTTT	CASSLGLANTGELFF
TRBD1	TRBV11-3	-	TRBJ2-1	13	TGTGCCAGCAGTCTCAGGGGGTACAATGAGCAGTTCTTC	CASSLRGYNEQFF
-	TRBV15	-	TRBJ2-2	15	TGTGCCACCAGCAGTCAAAAAGGGGTGGCCGGGGAGCTGTTTTTT	CATSSQKGVAGELFF
TRBD1	TRBV6-5	-	TRBJ1-4	14	TGTGCCAGCAGAATGACAGGGAGAAATGAAAAACTGTTTTTT	CASRMTGRNEKLFF
TRBD1	TRBV7-2	-	TRBJ1-2	17	TGTGCCAGCAGCTTAGCATCGACAGGGGGCGCTGGCTATGGCTACACCTTC	CASSLASTGGAGYGYTF
TRBD1	TRBV29-1	-	TRBJ1-2	14	TGCAGCGTTGCTGACCTCAGGGGGATCTATGGCTACACCTTC	CSVADLRGIYGYTF
-	TRBV3-1/TRBV3-2	once	TRBJ1-3	14	TGTGCCAGCAGCCAAGATGGCAGGGTCAACACCATATATTTT	CASSQDGRVNTIYF
-	TRBV28	-	TRBJ1-3	14	TGTGCCAGCAGTTTATCTGGCAGGGTGAACACCATATATTTT	CASSLSGRVNTIYF
-	TRBV27	-	TRBJ1-2	14	TGTGCCAGCAGTTTAAACAGGGAGTACTATGGCTACACCTTC	CASSLNREYYGYTF
-	TRBV3-1/TRBV3-2	-	TRBJ1-1	12	TGTGCCAGCAAGGACAGGAACACTGAAGCTTTCTTT	CASKDRNTEAFF
-	TRBV19	-	TRBJ1-5	15	TGTGCCAGTGGTCCGAGACAGACAGACAATCAGCCCCAGCATTTT	CASGPRQTDNQPQHF
TRBD1	TRBV4-1	few	TRBJ1-6	15	TGCGCCAGCAGCCAGCCGGGACAGCAGTTTTGGTCCCTCCACTTT	CASSQPGQQFWSLHF
TRBD2	TRBV15	-	TRBJ2-1	15	TGTGCCACCAGCAGAAGGACTAGCTTATCGGATGAGCAGTTCTTC	CATSRRTSLSDEQFF